Listed below are T cell receptor beta chains from one sample, sequenced in a study of CXCR3-negative and CXCR3-positive naive CD8 T cells. TCRdb reprocessed the 5' RACE reads, keeping one entry per CDR3 protein, no DNA. With approximately 66,000 distinct CDR3 sequences in the sample, the ten largest clones hold approximately 1.5%. Input material: naive CXCR3- CD8+ T cells from blood. The receptors derive from a human donor in good health. Some clones in this sample may be carry-over from other donors' samples. Both conserved end residues are part of each CDR3.

j_call v_call cdr3_aa
TRBJ2-3 TRBV29-1 CSVEDTASAQYF
TRBJ2-7 TRBV11-2 CASSLDLGQGYEQYF
TRBJ2-5 TRBV29-1 CSAGQGESVQTQYF
TRBJ2-3 TRBV7-9 CASSPVEARDTQYF
TRBJ2-7 TRBV6-2/TRBV6-3 CASSYGWPATYEQYF
TRBJ1-2 TRBV12-3/TRBV12-4 CASEGENDGYTF
TRBJ1-1 TRBV7-2 CASSTNLLQVNTEAFF
TRBJ2-1 TRBV29-1 CSVTGTGYSYNEQFF
TRBJ2-3 TRBV27 CASSRGNTDTQYF
TRBJ2-2 TRBV27 CASTTHLRQNTGELFF
TRBJ2-1 TRBV9 CASSFGTDEQFF
TRBJ1-2 TRBV4-1 CASSQGIRAGRGYTF
TRBJ1-6 TRBV30 CACPGQGSSPLHF
TRBJ2-1 TRBV29-1 CSVEGQGALYNEQFF
TRBJ2-5 TRBV29-1 CSVEVRAALAQETQYF
TRBJ1-1 TRBV7-9 CASSYTGQGLVENTEAFF
TRBJ2-7 TRBV11-2 CASISQVEQYF
TRBJ2-1 TRBV29-1 CSVEVAGGDNEQFF
TRBJ1-2 TRBV7-9 CASSSLGQIYGYTF
TRBJ1-1 TRBV9 CASSVGAGTEAFF
TRBJ2-2 TRBV29-1 CSVWTNTGELFF
TRBJ2-7 TRBV6-5 CASSVDRNYEQYF
TRBJ2-7 TRBV27 CASSPGGGEQYF
TRBJ1-1 TRBV5-6 CASSFGDLEAFF
TRBJ2-1 TRBV3-1 CASSQDTLAGGPGNEQFF
TRBJ2-3 TRBV12-3/TRBV12-4 CASTPLGGAGATDTQYF
TRBJ1-2 TRBV6-4 CASRWGEEGSGYTF
TRBJ2-1 TRBV29-1 CSGMDGDNEQFF
TRBJ1-5 TRBV4-3 CASSQDYRGYSNQPQHF